The 15 T cell receptor beta chains reported below all come from one sample, sequenced in a study of cytomegalovirus exposure and HLA in healthy donors (dated by TCRdb to 2016 to 2017). The method behind the library was the immunoSEQ multiplex PCR assay. The multiplex PCR relied on a mix of 60 forward primers for TCR Vbeta segments and 13 reverse primers for TCR Jbeta segments. TCRdb provides this immuneACCESS table in a form limited to in-frame rearrangements. Some clones are lacking; in checked studies, under half of them reflect an unresolved V gene, and why the rest are absent is not known. The sample profile shows some 180,000 clones; approximately 84% of them were found once. The ten largest clones add up to around 1.4% of the sample. What was sequenced was PBMCs. The receptors shown here come from a girl aged 10-17 years in good health and CMV-seropositive.

The chain recombines TRBV27 with TRBJ1-5, with D maybe TRBD1 (5 bases). CDR3 length: 14 amino acids. Germline V CDR1 and CDR2: MNHEY, SMNVEV (reference sequence). V dropped 0 bases and J dropped 4 bases, with 7 bases sitting between them. The chain's CDR3 is CASSLSRVNQPQHF. DNA for the CDR3: TGTGCCAGCAGTTTATCCAGGGTTAATCAGCCCCAGCATTTT.

V is TRBV5-1 and J is TRBJ1-2, with TRBD1 as a possible D gene (5 bases). Germline V gene sequence: CDR1 SGHRS, CDR2 YFSETQ. CDR3 size: 13 residues. The V end was cut by 0 bases, the J end by 6 bases, with 9 bases between. The CDR3 DNA follows: TGCGCCAGCAGCTTGGATTGGGGGGATGGCTACACCTTC. This gives the protein CASSLDWGDGYTF.

V gene TRBV5-1 combines with J gene TRBJ2-1; 10 bases are a match to TRBD2. The CDR3 spans 19 residues. J gave up 3 bases and V 4 bases, and 16 bases lay outside the gene matches. CDR1 SGHRS and CDR2 YFSETQ come from the germline V gene. CDR3 amino acids: CASSRNLVIWTSGYNEQFF. The CDR3 region has the DNA TGCGCCAGCAGCCGAAACCTTGTAATTTGGACTAGCGGCTACAATGAGCAGTTCTTC.

The V and J genes are TRBV11-2 and TRBJ2-7; 8 bases fit TRBD2. There are 14 residues in the CDR3. Germline values: CDR1 SGHAT, CDR2 FQNNGV. The junction had 5 bases not matched to a gene; V was cut back by 0 bases and J by 7 bases. This chain's CDR3 is CASSLDRVAGEQYF. The CDR3 DNA follows: TGTGCCAGCAGCTTAGATAGGGTAGCGGGGGAGCAGTACTTC.

Notes on this clone: Germline is not matched at one junction end, which may reflect a read error. The chain uses TRBV7-7 and TRBJ2-1; D not resolved. This CDR3 contains 13 residues. The germline CDR1 and CDR2 sequences are SSHAT and FNYEAQ (reference sequence). CDR3 sequence reads: CASSLILQKEQFF. DNA of the CDR3: TGTGCTAGCAGCTTAATACTGCAAAAGGAGCAGTTCTTC.

The chain has TRBV20-1 and TRBJ1-3; no definite D call. Deletions cut 5 bases from V and 4 bases from J, with 6 bases between. Per germline, CDR1 DFQATT and CDR2 SNEGSKA (reference sequence). The CDR3 has 11 amino acids. The CDR3 protein is CSALTGNTIYF. In DNA, the CDR3 is TGCAGTGCTTTGACAGGAAACACCATATATTTT.

CDR3 sequence reads: CASSFFAPTGAENQPQHF. CDR3 DNA: TGTGCCAGCAGTTTCTTTGCCCCCACAGGGGCGGAGAATCAGCCCCAGCATTTT. The rearrangement joins TRBV27 to TRBJ1-5, with TRBD1 matching over 7 bases. There are 18 residues in the CDR3. V lost 3 bases and J lost 4; bases outside the gene matches: 15. Germline loops: CDR1 MNHEY, CDR2 SMNVEV (reference sequence).

This clone appeared once. Other DNA sequences in the same sample also yield this CDR3. V usage is TRBV5-4 and J usage is TRBJ1-5; tentative D call: TRBD1 (5 bases). The germline V gene has CDR1 SGHNT and CDR2 YYREEE (reference sequence). V was shortened by 4 bases and J by 2 bases, with 13 bases between the two germline ends. The CDR3 loop spans 15 amino acids. CDR3 DNA sequence: TGTGCCAGCAGCCCGGATCCGGGGGGCAATCAGCCCCAGCATTTT. This sequence encodes CASSPDPGGNQPQHF. Full variable domain (outside the CDR3, taken from reference TRBV5-4 and TRBJ1-5): ETGVTQSPTHLIKTRGQQVTLRCSSQSGHNTVSWYQQALGQGPQFIFQYYREEENGRGNFPPRFSGLQFPNYSSELNVNALELDDSALYLCASSPDPGGNQPQHFGDGTRLSIL.

This clone was observed once. This sequence joins TRBV29-1 and TRBJ2-2; D might be TRBD1 (6 bases). CDR1 SQVTM and CDR2 ANQGSEA come from the germline V gene. V lost 4 bases to trimming and J lost 0 bases, with 9 bases between them. The CDR3 contains 14 residues. The CDR3 reads CSVAGTTNTGELFF. CDR3 coding DNA: TGCAGCGTTGCCGGGACAACGAACACCGGGGAGCTGTTTTTT.

V usage is TRBV7-6 and J usage is TRBJ2-1; tentative D call: TRBD1 (5 bases). Trimming removed 2 bases at V and 1 base at J, with 12 bases between. This CDR3 comprises 16 residues. CDR1 is SGHVS, CDR2 FNYEAQ, per germline. The CDR3 is CASSLLPGRSYNEQFF. CDR3 nucleotides: TGTGCCAGCAGCTTACTCCCAGGGCGGTCCTACAATGAGCAGTTCTTC.

V usage is TRBV4-2 and J usage is TRBJ2-1; D unresolved. The V and J ends lost 0 bases and 6 bases respectively, with 15 bases between them. The CDR3 has 16 amino acids. Germline CDR1 reads LGHNA; CDR2 reads YNFKEQ. CDR3 loop: CASSQDRSGPGNEQFF. The CDR3 DNA reads TGTGCCAGCAGCCAAGATAGGTCGGGTCCGGGCAATGAGCAGTTCTTC.

This sequence joins TRBV6-5 and TRBJ1-5, with 7 bases identical to TRBD1. The V gene's germline CDR1 is MNHEY and CDR2 SVGAGI. The V segment lost 0 bases and the J segment 2 bases; nucleotides outside the gene matches: 4. The CDR3 loop spans 16 amino acids. CDR3 loop: CASSYSAGGGNQPQHF. CDR3 DNA sequence: TGTGCCAGCAGTTACTCGGCAGGGGGAGGCAATCAGCCCCAGCATTTT.

The chain uses TRBV27 and TRBJ2-7, with 8 positions matching TRBD2. The V gene's germline CDR1 is MNHEY and CDR2 SMNVEV (reference sequence). Trimming removed 3 bases from V and 3 bases from J; junction bases left unmatched: 4. The CDR3 sequence is 14 residues long. The CDR3 is CASSFGRGFYEQYF. CDR3 bases: TGTGCCAGCAGTTTCGGGAGGGGTTTCTACGAGCAGTACTTC.

This clone has only one observation. CDR3 region: CASSPWTVDQPQHF. CDR3 nucleotides: TGTGCCAGCTCACCGTGGACAGTCGATCAGCCCCAGCATTTT. J is TRBJ1-5 and V is TRBV18, with TRBD1 as a possible D gene (6 bases). CDR3 length equals 14 residues. V was pared by 3 bases and J by 5 bases, with 11 bases between. Germline V CDR1 and CDR2: KGHSH, LQKENI.

The chain is built from TRBV10-3 and TRBJ1-1, with D perhaps TRBD1 (5 bases). Germline lookup yields CDR1 ENHRY and CDR2 SYGVKD. The V gene lost 7 bases and the J gene lost 3 bases, with 15 bases spanning the gap. This CDR3 has 14 residues. DNA of the CDR3: TGTGCCATCACCCCCAGGGAAGGAGACACTGAAGCTTTCTTT. This sequence encodes CAITPREGDTEAFF.